This T cell receptor beta chain derives from a study of cytomegalovirus exposure and HLA in healthy donors. Study-level results: According to an earlier analysis, most TCR beta V segments yielded productive rearrangements about 87% or about 30% of the time.

There are 16 residues in the CDR3. J gave up 5 bases and V 3 bases, and 13 bases lay outside the gene matches. The germline V gene has CDR1 WNHNN and CDR2 SYGVQD (reference sequence). Points on this clone: Its matching antigen is unknown.

PCR amplification relied on 60 Vbeta primers (plus 13 Jbeta primers). The repertoire was sequenced with immunoSEQ multiplex PCR; TCRdb's copy has only in-frame clones and lacks some. The data show about 220,000 clones, approximately 79% seen once. The clonotype was recovered from a male donor in good health and CMV-seronegative. Sequencing was performed on PBMCs. J is TRBJ2-7 and V is TRBV10-1; 7 bases match TRBD1. The CDR3 spells CASSEPGQLHRHEQYF. The CDR3 DNA is TGCGCCAGCAGTGAACCGGGACAGCTGCATCGCCACGAGCAGTACTTC.